Listed here are 25 T cell receptor beta chains from one sample, sequenced in a study of regulatory T cells in long-lasting Graves disease. Time point meaning: newly diagnosed GD, antithyroid drugs for less than 3 months. RNA from PBMCs was the source of the TCR library. In building TCR beta libraries, iRepertoire HTBI primers were used together with Arm-PCR of CDR3 regions. TCRdb independently ran MiXCR on the multiplex PCR reads; one entry per CDR3 protein. Of hundreds of thousands of distinct CDR3 sequences in the sample, about 16% are singletons; the top ten hold roughly 25%. These data also formed part of another study, on T cells in Graves' hyperthyroidism and ophthalmopathy.

The sequences come from peripheral blood mononuclear cells (PBMCs), collected at new diagnosis, from a patient treated with antithyroid drugs. These receptor sequences come from a woman aged 40 to 65 with Graves disease.

V is TRBV20-1 and J is TRBJ2-5, with D unresolved. This CDR3 has 11 amino acids. Trimming removed 5 bases at V and 2 bases at J, with 6 bases between. Looked up from germline, CDR1 is DFQATT and CDR2 is SNEGSKA (reference sequence). DNA of the CDR3: TGCAGTGCTCCCTTGCAAGAGACCCAGTACTTC. As protein: CSAPLQETQYF.

This clonotype occurred many times. CDR3 in DNA: TGTGCCAGCAGTTACTCTGGCAGTACTAATGAAAAACTGTTTTTT. Translation: CASSYSGSTNEKLFF. V gene TRBV6-5 combines with J gene TRBJ1-4; D gene uncertain. V was shortened by 0 bases and J by 2 bases, with 7 bases between the two germline ends. This CDR3 comprises 15 residues. Germline CDR1 reads MNHEY; CDR2 reads SVGAGI.

V gene TRBV6-9 combines with J gene TRBJ2-1, with D maybe TRBD2 (5 bases). CDR3 length equals 16 residues. CDR1 and CDR2 from the germline V gene are MNHGY and SVAAGI. V shed 3 bases and J shed 4 bases, with 16 bases lying between them. The CDR3 loop is CASSYVVSAVYNEQFF. Here the CDR3 DNA reads TGTGCCAGCAGTTACGTCGTTAGCGCCGTTTACAATGAGCAGTTCTTC.

This clonotype has more than one count but fewer than ten. The V and J genes are TRBV3-1 and TRBJ2-7; possibly TRBD1 for D (6 bases). Germline-derived CDR1 and CDR2 are LGHDT and YNNKEL (reference sequence). Trimming shortened V by 1 base and J by 3 bases, and 10 bases separated the two germline ends. The CDR3 runs to 14 residues. The CDR3, as DNA: TGTGCCAGCAGCCAAGGAGGACAGAGCTACGAGCAGTACTTC. Its translation: CASSQGGQSYEQYF.

This clonotype occurred many times. The V and J genes are TRBV12-3 or TRBV12-4 and TRBJ2-5; tentatively, D is TRBD2 (5 bases). V was trimmed by 3 bases and J by 4 bases, leaving 12 bases between them. The CDR3 extends over 14 amino acids. The CDR3 sequence is CASSFEGMGETQYF. CDR3 DNA: TGTGCCAGCAGTTTTGAGGGCATGGGAGAGACCCAGTACTTC.

This clonotype appeared many times. The chain combines TRBV6-1 with TRBJ2-7, with no clear D. The CDR3 is made up of 15 amino acids. Germline CDR1 reads MNHNS; CDR2 reads SASEGT. V lost 3 bases to trimming and J lost 6 bases, with 18 bases between them. The CDR3 DNA follows: TGTGCCAGCAGTGAGCAGTCGGCGGAATTCTCCGAGCAGTACTTC. This sequence encodes CASSEQSAEFSEQYF.

Remarks on this clonotype: The junction and the germline gene differ at one end; a read error may be behind it. V and J are TRBV12-3 or TRBV12-4 and TRBJ1-2; no reliable D call. The CDR3 consists of 16 residues. CDR3 sequence reads: CAGSLSRRSRNYGYTF. The DNA for the CDR3 is TGTGCCGGCAGTTTATCTCGTCGCAGCCGGAACTATGGCTACACCTTC.

This clonotype was seen repeatedly, ten times or more. CDR3 sequence: CASSLVETPQKLFF. The DNA for the CDR3 is TGTGCCAGCAGCTTAGTTGAGACCCCGCAAAAACTGTTTTTT. The chain joins TRBV11-2 to TRBJ1-4; D remains unclear. This CDR3 region has 14 residues. V was clipped by 1 base and J by 9 bases, with 12 bases between them. Looked up from germline, CDR1 is SGHAT and CDR2 is FQNNGV.

Note on this clonotype: One base away lies a much larger clone, so this may be a sequencing read error. V gene TRBV28 combines with J gene TRBJ2-7; D remains unclear. This CDR3 is 12 amino acids long. The germline V gene has CDR1 MDHEN and CDR2 SYDVKM. This CDR3 reads CASTSFPSELYF. Written as DNA, the CDR3 is TGTGCCAGCACCTCTTTCCCCAGCGAGCTGTACTTC.

This clonotype has ten or more counts. The rearrangement joins TRBV29-1 to TRBJ1-1; D may be TRBD1 (6 bases). Germline V gene sequence: CDR1 SQVTM, CDR2 ANQGSEA. Between the trimmed V and J ends, which lost 6 bases and 6 bases, there was a span of 32 bases. CDR3 length: 18 residues. CDR3 protein: CSVSTGWANPRTGPEAFF. The DNA of the CDR3 is TGCAGCGTATCGACAGGTTGGGCTAACCCCCGAACTGGACCTGAAGCTTTCTTT.

This clonotype turned up a few times. The rearrangement links TRBV20-1 to TRBJ1-1; D is unresolved. Trimming took off 3 bases at V and 9 bases at J, with 20 bases between the two ends. This CDR3 has 14 amino acids. Germline V lookup: CDR1 DFQATT, CDR2 SNEGSKA (reference sequence). The CDR3 loop is CSASSEFGHYKAFF. CDR3 bases: TGCAGTGCTAGTTCGGAATTTGGCCACTACAAAGCTTTCTTT.

Points on this clonotype: An end of the junction differs from the germline gene, which may be a read error. The chain has TRBV18 and TRBJ2-7; D unresolved. This CDR3 is 12 amino acids long. Per the germline V gene, CDR1 is KGHSH and CDR2 is LQKENI. Written as DNA, the CDR3 is TGTGCCAGCCCACCAACGAGTTACGAGCAGTACTTC. This gives the protein CASPPTSYEQYF.

J is TRBJ2-2 and V is TRBV3-1; 10 bases map to TRBD2. V lost 0 bases and J lost 5; bases outside the gene matches: 6. This CDR3 is 17 amino acids long. Germline CDR1 is LGHDT and CDR2 is YNNKEL (reference sequence). The CDR3 DNA sequence: TGTGCCAGCAGCCAAGAAGAGCGGGGGGGCCAGACCGGGGAGCTGTTTTTT. This encodes CASSQEERGGQTGELFF. The variable domain in full, with the rest retrieved from reference TRBV3-1 and TRBJ2-2, is DTAVSQTPKYLVTQMGNDKSIKCEQNLGHDTMYWYKQDSKKFLKIMFSYNNKELIINETVPNRFSPKSPDKAHLNLHINSLELGDSAVYFCASSQEERGGQTGELFFGEGSRLTVL.

CDR3 amino acids: CASRNGAGGKNQPQHF. The CDR3 DNA sequence: TGCGCCAGCAGAAATGGGGCAGGGGGCAAGAATCAGCCCCAGCATTTT. This sequence joins TRBV10-2 and TRBJ1-5; 8 positions agree with TRBD1. The V gene end was trimmed by 6 bases and the J gene end by 4 bases; junction bases not matched to a gene: 11. CDR3 length equals 16 residues. Germline V gene sequence: CDR1 WSHSY, CDR2 SAAADI.

The chain uses TRBV14 and TRBJ2-3; 9 bases are shared with TRBD1. CDR3 length: 16 residues. The junction had 7 bases not matched to a gene; V was cut back by 2 bases and J by 4 bases. CDR1 is SGHDN, CDR2 FVKESK, per germline. CDR3 bases: TGTGCCAGCAGCCAAACAGGGGGCCTTTGGTCAGATACGCAGTATTTT. Its translation: CASSQTGGLWSDTQYF.

The chain joins TRBV7-3 to TRBJ2-1, with TRBD1 matching over 10 bases. This CDR3 has 15 amino acids. Germline V lookup: CDR1 SGHTA, CDR2 FQGTGA. V lost 5 bases and J lost 4; bases outside the gene matches: 5. The CDR3 is CASSLRDRGYNEQFF. The CDR3, as DNA: TGTGCCAGCAGCCTCCGGGACAGGGGTTACAATGAGCAGTTCTTC.

V gene TRBV7-9 combines with J gene TRBJ2-5; D is possibly TRBD1 (6 bases). Germline loops: CDR1 SEHNR, CDR2 FQNEAQ (reference sequence). This CDR3 region has 16 residues. Trimming shortened V by 4 bases and J by 2 bases, and 17 bases separated the two germline ends. CDR3 sequence (DNA): TGTGCCAGCAGCTCACGTACCCCGGGACAACAAGAGACCCAGTACTTC. Protein sequence: CASSSRTPGQQETQYF.

On this clonotype: One end of the junction does not line up with germline, which may come from a read error. This rearrangement joins TRBV11-2 to TRBJ2-1; 7 bases line up with TRBD2. The CDR3 extends over 19 amino acids. Germline assignment: CDR1 SGHAT and CDR2 FQNNGV. This chain's CDR3 is CASSGLLASQTRSYDEQFF. The DNA of the CDR3 is TGTGCCAGCAGCGGCCTACTAGCGTCTCAGACTCGCTCCTACGATGAGCAGTTCTTC.

This clonotype was counted at least ten times. V is TRBV10-3 and J is TRBJ2-7; the D gene is possibly TRBD1 (6 bases). The CDR3 has 14 residues. V lost 8 bases, J lost 5 bases, and 19 bases lay in between. CDR1 is ENHRY, CDR2 SYGVKD, per germline. CDR3 in amino acids: CAIRSQDSTNEQYF. The CDR3 region has the DNA TGTGCCATCCGCAGTCAGGACAGTACGAACGAGCAGTACTTC.

This chain connects TRBV20-1 to TRBJ1-6; no reliable D call. CDR3 size: 11 residues. V shed 6 bases and J shed 14 bases, with 14 bases lying between them. Germline-derived CDR1 and CDR2 are DFQATT and SNEGSKA (reference sequence). The CDR3 reads CSAPDPGSLHF. In nucleotides, the CDR3 is TGCAGTGCGCCAGACCCCGGCTCCCTCCACTTT.

In this sample, this clonotype turned up a few times. The J gene is TRBJ2-4, the V gene TRBV30; unclear D gene. The CDR3 spans 11 residues. Trimming shortened V by 2 bases and J by 9 bases, and 8 bases separated the two germline ends. In germline, CDR1 is GTSNPN, CDR2 SVGIG (reference sequence). CDR3 nucleotides: TGTGCCTGGAGTAACGGTGGCATTCAGTACTTC. This translates into CAWSNGGIQYF.

This clonotype was counted a few times. This chain connects TRBV6-2 or TRBV6-3 to TRBJ2-1; the D gene could be TRBD1 or TRBD2 (5 bases each). The germline V gene has CDR1 MNHEY and CDR2 SVGEGT. CDR3 length: 15 residues. V lost 5 bases and J lost 8, with 19 bases in between. CDR3 sequence: CASSGKGFFGDEQFF. CDR3 nucleotide sequence: TGTGCCAGCAGTGGTAAGGGGTTCTTCGGGGATGAGCAGTTCTTC.

In its sample, this clonotype was seen many times. The V and J genes are TRBV7-9 and TRBJ1-5; D possibly corresponds to TRBD1 (6 bases). Germline V CDR1 and CDR2: SEHNR, FQNEAQ (reference sequence). Trimming left V 5 bases short and J 3 bases short, with 11 bases between. The CDR3 totals 14 residues. The CDR3 DNA reads TGTGCCAGCAGCATGACAGGATTCAATCAGCCCCAGCATTTT. Residues: CASSMTGFNQPQHF.

This sequence joins TRBV6-1 and TRBJ1-3, with 7 positions matching TRBD1. CDR3 size: 13 residues. The V segment lost 7 bases and the J segment 1 base; nucleotides outside the gene matches: 1. Germline CDR1 and CDR2: MNHNS and SASEGT. The DNA of the CDR3 is TGTGCCAGCAAGGGGGCTTCTGGAAACACCATATATTTT. Its protein is CASKGASGNTIYF.

This clonotype was seen repeatedly, ten times or more. J is TRBJ1-1 and V is TRBV7-6; D is possibly TRBD1 (6 bases). The V end was cut by 5 bases, the J end by 1 base, with 11 bases between. The CDR3 is 14 residues long. From germline, CDR1 is SGHVS and CDR2 FNYEAQ. This chain's CDR3 is CASSNLRGNTEAFF. In DNA form, the CDR3 reads TGTGCCAGCAGCAACCTCAGGGGGAACACTGAAGCTTTCTTT. The variable domain in full, completed from reference TRBV7-6 and TRBJ1-1, reads GAGVSQSPRYKVTKRGQDVALRCDPISGHVSLYWYRQALGQGPEFLTYFNYEAQQDKSGLPNDRFSAERPEGSISTLTIQRTEQRDSAMYRCASSNLRGNTEAFFGQGTRLTVV.